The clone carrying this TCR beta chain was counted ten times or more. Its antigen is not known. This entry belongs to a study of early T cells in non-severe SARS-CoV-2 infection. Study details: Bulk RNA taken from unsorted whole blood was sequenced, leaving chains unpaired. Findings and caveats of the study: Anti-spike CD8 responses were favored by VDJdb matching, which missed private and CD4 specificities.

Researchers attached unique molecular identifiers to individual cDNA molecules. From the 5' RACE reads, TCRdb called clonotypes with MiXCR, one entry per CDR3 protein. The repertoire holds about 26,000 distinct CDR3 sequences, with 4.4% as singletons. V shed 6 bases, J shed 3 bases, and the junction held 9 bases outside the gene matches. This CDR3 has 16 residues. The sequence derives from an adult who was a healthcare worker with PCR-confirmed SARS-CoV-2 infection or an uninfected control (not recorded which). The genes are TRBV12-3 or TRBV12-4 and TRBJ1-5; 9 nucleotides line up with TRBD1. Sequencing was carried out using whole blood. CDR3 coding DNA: TGTGCCAGCAGCGGTGGGGGACAGGGCCTCAATCAGCCCCAGCATTTT. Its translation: CASSGGGQGLNQPQHF.